The 8 T cell receptor beta chains given below trace back to one sample, sequenced in a study of T cells after yellow fever vaccination. MiXCR was run by TCRdb on the 5' RACE reads, yielding one entry per CDR3 protein. Found here are 110,000 or so distinct CDR3 sequences, about 7.8% of them singletons; the top ten hold roughly 3%. Sequencing was performed on CD4+ T cells sorted from PBMCs, taken roughly seven weeks after the first yellow fever vaccination. All receptors derive from a man aged 18 to 30 who received the YFV17D yellow fever vaccine.

About this clonotype itself: A much larger clonotype is one base distant, so this may be a read error. This chain uses TRBV7-2 with TRBJ2-3; 7 bases agree with TRBD1. Germline V lookup: CDR1 SGHTA, CDR2 FQGNSA. V lost 6 bases to trimming and J lost 7 bases; unmatched junction nucleotides: 7. The CDR3 spans 13 residues. The CDR3 nucleotides are TGTGCCAGCAGTGTCGGGACAGTGAATACGCAGTATTTT. Encoded protein: CASSVGTVNTQYF.

The V call is TRBV4-3, the J call TRBJ1-6; D possibly corresponds to TRBD1 (6 bases). The CDR3 sequence is 17 residues long. V lost 0 bases, J lost 6 bases, and 15 bases lay in between. CDR1 is LGHNA, CDR2 YSLEER, per germline. The DNA of the CDR3 is TGCGCCAGCAGCCAAGATGCGCGGGGGGGCGCTAATTCACCCCTCCACTTT. Translated, it gives CASSQDARGGANSPLHF.

The chain has TRBV19 and TRBJ2-1; D may be TRBD1 (6 bases). The CDR3 length is 14 residues. CDR1 and CDR2 from the germline V gene are LNHDA and SQIVND (reference sequence). V was shortened by 3 bases and J by 8 bases, with 14 bases between the two germline ends. The CDR3 is CASSIRTARDEQFF. The CDR3, as DNA: TGTGCCAGTAGTATTCGGACAGCCAGGGATGAGCAGTTCTTC.

The sample holds many counts of this clonotype. This sequence joins TRBV7-3 and TRBJ1-1; 8 nucleotides agree with TRBD1. With 1 base clipped from V and 3 bases from J, the junction kept 7 bases outside the gene matches. The CDR3 contains 16 residues. The germline gives CDR1 SGHTA, CDR2 FQGTGA. The chain's CDR3 is CASSLNAPDRDTEAFF. CDR3 bases: TGTGCCAGCAGCTTAAATGCTCCGGACAGGGACACTGAAGCTTTCTTT.

This clonotype was detected many times. V is TRBV18 and J is TRBJ1-1, with D unresolved. CDR3 size: 17 residues. Deletions cut 0 bases from V and 1 base from J, with 15 bases between. Germline CDR1 KGHSH, CDR2 LQKENI. CDR3 DNA: TGTGCCAGCTCACCACCATCAAGAGTAGGGAAGAACACTGAAGCTTTCTTT. Encoded protein: CASSPPSRVGKNTEAFF.

This clonotype was found many times. The chain employs TRBV6-5 and TRBJ2-2; TRBD1 is a possible D gene (6 bases). Per germline, CDR1 MNHEY and CDR2 SVGAGI. The CDR3 contains 14 residues. Trimming stripped 7 bases from V and 2 bases from J, with 11 bases between. This CDR3 is CASKARGNTGELFF. The CDR3, as DNA: TGTGCCAGCAAGGCCAGGGGTAACACCGGGGAGCTGTTTTTT.

At least ten counts were recorded for this clonotype. The V and J genes are TRBV5-1 and TRBJ2-1; TRBD2 matches at 8 bases. Germline lookup yields CDR1 SGHRS and CDR2 YFSETQ. CDR3 size: 16 residues. V trimming: 6 bases; J trimming: 5 bases; junction bases outside the gene matches: 13. CDR3 sequence: CASTPFGAGAHNEQFF. Written as DNA, the CDR3 is TGCGCCAGCACCCCCTTTGGAGCGGGGGCCCACAATGAGCAGTTCTTC.

This clonotype was counted at least ten times. The rearrangement links TRBV20-1 to TRBJ1-1; D gene unclear. Germline V lookup: CDR1 DFQATT, CDR2 SNEGSKA (reference sequence). With 5 bases removed from V and 1 base from J, the gap between germline ends came to 11 bases. CDR3 length: 13 amino acids. CDR3 loop: CSAHGSTNTEAFF. CDR3 sequence (DNA): TGCAGTGCTCACGGGAGTACGAACACTGAAGCTTTCTTT.